This TCR beta chain was captured by sequencing in a study of control samples from healthy donors and cancer patients. The repertoire was sequenced with immunoSEQ multiplex PCR; TCRdb's copy has only in-frame clones and lacks some. The data hold approximately 90,000 clones, with approximately 88% observed a single time. CDR1 and CDR2 (germline): SGDLS, YYNGEE. CDR3 length equals 14 residues. Trimming took 0 bases from V and 2 from J, leaving 7 bases between them. The receptor's source is a man between 70 and 80 years old with lung cancer. The chain employs TRBV9 and TRBJ2-3; D might be TRBD2 (5 bases). Specimen: PBMCs. CDR3 in amino acids: CASSVGELTDTQYF. The CDR3 nucleotides are TGTGCCAGCAGCGTAGGGGAGCTCACAGATACGCAGTATTTT.